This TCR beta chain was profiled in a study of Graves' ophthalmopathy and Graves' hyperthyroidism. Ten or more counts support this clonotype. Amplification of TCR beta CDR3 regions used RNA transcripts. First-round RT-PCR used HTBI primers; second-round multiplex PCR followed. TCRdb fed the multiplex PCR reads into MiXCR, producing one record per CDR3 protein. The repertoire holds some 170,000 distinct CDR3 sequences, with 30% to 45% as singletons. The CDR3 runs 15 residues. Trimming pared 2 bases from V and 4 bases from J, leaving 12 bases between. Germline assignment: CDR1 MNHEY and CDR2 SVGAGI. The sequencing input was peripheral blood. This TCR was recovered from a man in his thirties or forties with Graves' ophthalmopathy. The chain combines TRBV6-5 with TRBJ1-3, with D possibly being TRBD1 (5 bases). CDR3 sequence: CASSYQGGRGNTIYF. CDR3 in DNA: TGTGCCAGCAGTTACCAGGGTGGCAGAGGAAACACCATATATTTT.